Below, 21 T cell receptor beta chains from the same sample are listed, as sequenced in a study of post-analysis software for immune sequencing data. Unique-molecular-identifier-tagged TCR beta cDNA libraries were used. TCRdb redid the calling of the PCR reads with MiXCR, one entry per CDR3 protein. The table records 650,000 to 900,000 distinct CDR3 sequences, about 45% of them present only once. No cognate antigen is known for these TCRs. Points from the study as a whole: Among about 5 TRBV segments more frequent in patients than controls were TRBV5-6, TRBV5-1 and TRBV20-1.

The sequenced sample was blood. The source is a girl between 5 and 17 years old with multiple sclerosis.

The rearrangement uses TRBV7-2 and TRBJ1-4; the D is unclear. Trimming pared 7 bases from V and 5 bases from J, leaving 8 bases between. In germline, CDR1 is SGHTA, CDR2 FQGNSA. The CDR3 length is 12 residues. The CDR3 spells CASKKENEKLFF. The CDR3 DNA reads as TGTGCCAGCAAGAAAGAGAATGAAAAACTGTTTTTT.

The chain links TRBV15 to TRBJ2-5; the D call may be TRBD1 or TRBD2 (5 bases each). The DNA end is more similar to TRBJ2-7, so the J call may be wrong. In germline, CDR1 is LNHNV, CDR2 YYDKDF (reference sequence). The CDR3 has 15 amino acids. This CDR3 reads CATSRDGTEAREQYF. The CDR3 DNA reads as TGTGCCACCAGCAGAGATGGGACGGAGGCACGCGAGCAGTACTTC.

The chain carries TRBV20-1 and TRBJ1-5; D not resolved. The germline V and J ends were trimmed by 2 bases and 5 bases, with 16 bases remaining between them. The CDR3 loop spans 15 amino acids. Germline CDR1 and CDR2: DFQATT and SNEGSKA (reference sequence). The CDR3 loop reads CSARSPAGSDQPQHF. The CDR3 coding sequence is TGCAGTGCTAGATCGCCCGCTGGTTCCGATCAGCCCCAGCATTTT.

This sequence joins TRBV7-2 and TRBJ2-7; D possibly corresponds to TRBD1 (6 bases). CDR1 and CDR2 (germline): SGHTA, FQGNSA. The CDR3 totals 15 residues. V lost 2 bases, J lost 3 bases, and 14 bases lay in between. The CDR3 reads CASSLPPSGDYEQYF. The CDR3 nucleotides are TGTGCCAGCAGCTTACCACCATCAGGGGACTACGAGCAGTACTTC.

The table lists this clonotype with a few counts. In DNA form, the CDR3 reads TGTGCCACCAACCCCCTCTCGGACAGGGGCTACGAGCAGTACTTC. This sequence encodes CATNPLSDRGYEQYF. This chain joins TRBV28 and TRBJ2-5, with 9 positions matching TRBD1. Judging by the DNA end, TRBJ2-7 fits better; the J call may be wrong. CDR3 length: 15 amino acids. Germline V gives CDR1 MDHEN, CDR2 SYDVKM.

This chain joins TRBV5-6 and TRBJ1-5; the match to TRBD1 covers 10 bases. The CDR3 extends over 16 amino acids. Trimming cost V 1 base and J 7 bases; bases outside gene matches: 8. CDR1 SGHDT and CDR2 YYEEEE come from the germline V gene. The chain's CDR3 is CASSLCLSTGGQPQHF. The CDR3 DNA reads TGTGCCAGCAGCTTGTGTCTTTCGACAGGGGGCCAGCCCCAGCATTTT.

V gene TRBV12-3 or TRBV12-4 combines with J gene TRBJ2-5; tentatively, D is TRBD1 (5 bases). CDR3 size: 14 residues. V was trimmed by 7 bases and J by 11 bases, leaving 23 bases between them. CDR3 residues: CASTPFQGEGRQYF. DNA for the CDR3: TGTGCCAGCACTCCTTTCCAGGGTGAAGGTCGGCAGTACTTC.

The chain recombines TRBV20-1 with TRBJ2-7; 10 bases are shared with TRBD2. This CDR3 spans 13 amino acids. J was trimmed by 9 bases and V by 6 bases; bases with no gene match: 11. CDR1 is DFQATT, CDR2 SNEGSKA, per germline (reference sequence). The DNA of the CDR3 is TGCAGTGCCACCCCGGGACTAGCGAGGGGGCAGTACTTC. Translation: CSATPGLARGQYF.

The J gene is TRBJ2-4, the V gene TRBV6-6; D gene uncertain. The J call may be mistaken, given a closer DNA end match to TRBJ2-7. Germline assignment: CDR1 MNHNY and CDR2 SVGAGI (reference sequence). This CDR3 region has 14 residues. As DNA, the CDR3 is TGTGCCAGCAGTTCTACGTTCCTCAACGGCGAGCAGTACTTC. Encoded protein: CASSSTFLNGEQYF.

Worth noting for this clonotype: A read error may produce the germline difference seen at one junction end. This chain uses TRBV5-1 with TRBJ2-2, with 11 bases aligning to TRBD2. CDR1 and CDR2 from the germline V gene are SGHRS and YFSETQ. This CDR3 comprises 17 residues. In nucleotides, the CDR3 is TGCGCCAGCAGCCTGATCGGGCTAGCGGGAGGCACCGGGGAGCGGTTTTTT. Translated, it gives CASSLIGLAGGTGERFF.

The rearrangement joins TRBV20-1 to TRBJ2-3; 9 positions agree with TRBD2. Germline V gene sequence: CDR1 DFQATT, CDR2 SNEGSKA (reference sequence). The CDR3 totals 15 residues. The junction had 7 bases not matched to a gene; V was cut back by 4 bases and J by 2 bases. The CDR3 nucleotides are TGCAGTGCTATGATAGCGGGAGTAACCACAGATACGCAGTATTTT. Its protein product is CSAMIAGVTTDTQYF.

This clonotype was observed a few times. This chain joins TRBV19 and TRBJ2-7; 10 nucleotides agree with TRBD1. The CDR3 is 12 residues long. V dropped 7 bases and J dropped 6; count of bases not matched to a gene: 3. Per germline, CDR1 LNHDA and CDR2 SQIVND (reference sequence). The CDR3 DNA is TGTGCCAGTATGGGGGACAGGGGCGAGCAGTACTTC. Protein: CASMGDRGEQYF. The complete variable domain, with remaining parts taken from reference TRBV19 and TRBJ2-7, reads DGGITQSPKYLFRKEGQNVTLSCEQNLNHDAMYWYRQDPGQGLRLIYYSQIVNDFQKGDIAEGYSVSREKKESFPLTVTSAQKNPTAFYLCASMGDRGEQYFGPGTRLTVT.

This chain joins TRBV24-1 and TRBJ1-2; TRBD1 agrees at 8 bases. From germline, CDR1 is KGHDR and CDR2 SFDVKD. CDR3 length: 16 residues. V dropped 3 bases and J dropped 6; count of bases not matched to a gene: 11. CDR3 amino acids: CATSDGRQGIIDGYTF. CDR3 nucleotides: TGTGCCACCAGTGATGGGCGACAGGGGATCATCGATGGCTACACCTTC.

This clonotype turned up a few times. J is TRBJ2-3 and V is TRBV7-2; no clear D gene. The V end lost 6 bases, the J end lost 1 base, and 14 bases lay between the germline ends. This CDR3 has 15 amino acids. Germline-derived CDR1 and CDR2 are SGHTA and FQGNSA. In DNA, the CDR3 is TGTGCCAGCAGTTTAAGGAGCGCCCGCACAGATACGCAGTATTTT. This encodes CASSLRSARTDTQYF.

The chain links TRBV11-2 to TRBJ1-1; the D gene is possibly TRBD1 (5 bases). Germline-derived CDR1 and CDR2 are SGHAT and FQNNGV. V dropped 0 bases and J dropped 11 bases, with 13 bases sitting between them. This CDR3 spans 13 amino acids. CDR3 nucleotides: TGTGCCAGCAGCTTAGATTTGCGAGGGGAGGCTTTCTTT. Translating gives CASSLDLRGEAFF.

V gene TRBV20-1 combines with J gene TRBJ2-3, with no clear D. The V gene's germline CDR1 is DFQATT and CDR2 SNEGSKA (reference sequence). This CDR3 contains 15 residues. The V and J ends lost 1 base and 4 bases respectively, with 15 bases between them. This CDR3 is CSARGRAFQPDTQYF. Here the CDR3 DNA reads TGCAGTGCTAGAGGAAGGGCCTTCCAGCCAGATACGCAGTATTTT.

The chain employs TRBV6-1 and TRBJ2-1; 8 bases agree with TRBD1. Germline CDR1 is MNHNS and CDR2 is SASEGT. Losses at the gene ends were 2 bases for V and 6 bases for J; bases not matched to a gene: 6. CDR3 length: 15 amino acids. The CDR3 spells CASSEQGALINEQFF. CDR3 sequence (DNA): TGTGCCAGCAGTGAACAGGGGGCGCTAATCAATGAGCAGTTCTTC.

The genes are TRBV14 and TRBJ2-7; D is uncertain. Germline CDR1 is SGHDN and CDR2 is FVKESK. The germline V and J ends were trimmed by 0 bases and 0 bases, with 9 bases remaining between them. The CDR3 runs 15 residues. The CDR3 DNA sequence: TGTGCCAGCAGCCAAGATAAGGGCTACTCCTACGAGCAGTACTTC. As protein: CASSQDKGYSYEQYF.

This chain uses TRBV4-1 with TRBJ2-1, with D unclear. Germline loops: CDR1 MGHRA, CDR2 YSYEKL. This CDR3 has 14 amino acids. Trimming took 0 bases from V and 8 from J, leaving 11 bases between them. The DNA of the CDR3 is TGCGCCAGCAGCCAAGAACCCCAATCGGATGAGCAGTTCTTC. This translates into CASSQEPQSDEQFF.

There are a few counts of this clonotype. The chain carries TRBV10-3 and TRBJ2-3; 11 nucleotides line up with TRBD2. Losses at the gene ends were 6 bases for V and 4 bases for J; bases not matched to a gene: 9. The CDR3 extends over 16 amino acids. Germline lookup yields CDR1 ENHRY and CDR2 SYGVKD. The CDR3 DNA reads as TGTGCCATCAGCCACCCTACTAGCGGGAGTTCAGATACGCAGTATTTT. It translates to CAISHPTSGSSDTQYF.

The V gene is TRBV11-3, the J gene TRBJ2-1; the match to TRBD2 covers 11 bases. Trimming took 4 bases from V and 4 from J; bases not matched to a gene: 9. This CDR3 region has 17 residues. Per germline, CDR1 SGHNT and CDR2 YENEEA. CDR3 residues: CASSSSQGLAEYNEQFF. CDR3 nucleotides: TGTGCCAGCAGCTCCTCCCAGGGACTAGCGGAGTACAATGAGCAGTTCTTC.